Listed here are 23 T cell receptor beta chains from one sample, sequenced in a study of metastatic and nonmetastatic thyroid tumors. No patient received treatment before thyroid surgery. Using MiXCR, TCRdb re-called clones from the PCR reads. Of 15,000 to 20,000 clones listed, under 35% are singletons. Sequencing was performed on tumor tissue. These receptors were taken from a female donor with papillary thyroid cancer or a benign thyroid nodule (not recorded which). Some clones in this sample may be carry-over from other donors' samples.

The rearrangement uses TRBV9 and TRBJ2-1; 13 nucleotides agree with TRBD2. V gave up 0 bases and J gave up 7 bases; unmatched junction bases: 7. There are 17 residues in the CDR3. Germline V gene sequence: CDR1 SGDLS, CDR2 YYNGEE. CDR3 bases: TGTGCCAGCAGCGTAGCTGGAACTAGCGGGAGGGCTAATGAGCAGTTCTTC. This codes for CASSVAGTSGRANEQFF.

This clone occurred many times. The chain's CDR3 is CSVPGTGGGETQYF. In nucleotides, the CDR3 is TGCAGCGTTCCCGGGACAGGGGGTGGAGAGACCCAGTACTTC. The chain recombines TRBV29-1 with TRBJ2-5, with 11 bases aligning to TRBD1. In germline, CDR1 is SQVTM, CDR2 ANQGSEA. The V gene end was trimmed by 5 bases and the J gene end by 4 bases; junction bases not matched to a gene: 6. The CDR3 has 14 residues.

The table lists this clone with many counts. The chain combines TRBV4-3 with TRBJ1-2; D is perhaps TRBD1 (6 bases). CDR1 is LGHNA, CDR2 YSLEER, per germline. Trimming took off 0 bases at V and 6 bases at J, with 17 bases between the two ends. The length of the CDR3 is 16 residues. The CDR3: CASSQDGPQGRDGYTF. CDR3 DNA sequence: TGCGCCAGCAGCCAAGATGGGCCACAGGGTCGAGATGGCTACACCTTC.

The genes are TRBV6-4 and TRBJ2-7, with a tentative D call TRBD2 (6 bases). Germline assignment: CDR1 MRHNA and CDR2 SNTAGT. V was cut by 8 bases and J by 6 bases, with 17 bases left in between. The CDR3 spans 13 residues. This chain's CDR3 is CASRGLPVVEQYF. The CDR3 bases are TGTGCCAGCCGGGGACTTCCTGTTGTCGAGCAGTACTTC.

At least ten counts were recorded for this clone. Other DNA sequences from this sample encode an identical CDR3 as well. The J gene is TRBJ2-1, the V gene TRBV5-4; 9 bases fit TRBD2. The germline V gene encodes CDR1 SGHNT and CDR2 YYREEE (reference sequence). The V and J ends lost 2 bases and 5 bases, in that order; junction bases with no gene match: 5. The CDR3 runs 15 residues. The CDR3 DNA sequence: TGTGCCAGCAGCTTCGTAGCGGGAGTGCACAATGAGCAGTTCTTC. This codes for CASSFVAGVHNEQFF.

The chain employs TRBV13 and TRBJ2-7; D possibly corresponds to TRBD2 (6 bases). The CDR3 contains 19 residues. Germline CDR1 is PRHDT and CDR2 is FYEKMQ (reference sequence). V was cut by 6 bases and J by 5 bases, with 32 bases left in between. The CDR3 region is CASRRTTGRGAGNPHEQYF. Written as DNA, the CDR3 is TGTGCCAGCAGGAGGACTACAGGACGAGGGGCGGGCAATCCTCACGAGCAGTACTTC.

V and J are TRBV4-2 and TRBJ2-2; 9 bases map to TRBD1. The V and J ends lost 4 bases and 4 bases, in that order; junction bases with no gene match: 7. The germline CDR1 and CDR2 sequences are LGHNA and YNFKEQ. This CDR3 region has 16 residues. This CDR3 reads CASSPQPGQGTGELFF. CDR3 nucleotides: TGTGCCAGCAGCCCCCAACCGGGACAGGGCACCGGGGAGCTGTTTTTT.

Many counts were recorded for this clone. The chain carries TRBV6-1 and TRBJ2-2; D is tentatively TRBD1 or TRBD2 (5 bases each). Per germline, CDR1 MNHNS and CDR2 SASEGT. The CDR3 spans 14 residues. The V end was cut by 6 bases, the J end by 0 bases, with 8 bases between. CDR3 in amino acids: CASSGTANTGELFF. DNA for the CDR3: TGTGCCAGCAGCGGGACGGCGAACACCGGGGAGCTGTTTTTT.

The chain recombines TRBV2 with TRBJ2-7; tentatively, D is TRBD2 (6 bases). V was pared by 6 bases and J by 0 bases, with 15 bases between. The CDR3 has 15 amino acids. CDR1 SNHLY and CDR2 FYNNEI come from the germline V gene. The CDR3 loop is CASREGSQSSYEQYF. In nucleotides, the CDR3 is TGTGCCAGCAGGGAGGGGTCCCAGAGCTCCTACGAGCAGTACTTC.

This chain joins TRBV6-1 and TRBJ1-5; 9 bases are shared with TRBD1. The CDR3 length is 15 residues. Germline loops: CDR1 MNHNS, CDR2 SASEGT. After removal of 6 bases from V and 0 bases from J, the junction contained 3 bases not matched to a gene. CDR3 residues: CASSAGQGSNQPQHF. The CDR3 region has the DNA TGTGCCAGCAGCGCGGGACAGGGTAGCAATCAGCCCCAGCATTTT.

The rearrangement links TRBV9 to TRBJ2-2; no clear D gene. Trimming pared 0 bases from V and 0 bases from J, leaving 9 bases between. Germline V gene lookup returns CDR1 SGDLS and CDR2 YYNGEE. The CDR3 has 16 residues. CDR3 nucleotide sequence: TGTGCCAGCAGCGTAGAAAGAGGCGCGAACACCGGGGAGCTGTTTTTT. Its protein product is CASSVERGANTGELFF.

The rearrangement uses TRBV28 and TRBJ2-1; D possibly corresponds to TRBD2 (6 bases). V shed 3 bases and J shed 0 bases, with 12 bases lying between them. Germline-derived CDR1 and CDR2 are MDHEN and SYDVKM. The CDR3 covers 16 residues. CDR3 amino acids: CASSFVAGSSYNEQFF. The CDR3 DNA sequence: TGTGCCAGCAGTTTCGTCGCGGGGAGCTCCTACAATGAGCAGTTCTTC. Complete variable domain (other parts from reference TRBV28 and TRBJ2-1): DVKVTQSSRYLVKRTGEKVFLECVQDMDHENMFWYRQDPGLGLRLIYFSYDVKMKEKGDIPEGYSVSREKKERFSLILESASTNQTSMYLCASSFVAGSSYNEQFFGPGTRLTVL.

This clone is medium-sized. This sequence joins TRBV20-1 and TRBJ2-2; D tentatively fits TRBD1 or TRBD2 (7 bases each). V lost 6 bases to trimming and J lost 5 bases, with 19 bases between them. This CDR3 comprises 15 residues. Looked up from germline, CDR1 is DFQATT and CDR2 is SNEGSKA (reference sequence). DNA of the CDR3: TGCAGTGCCCCACTTCAGGGGGGGAGGACCGGGGAGCTGTTTTTT. Its translation: CSAPLQGGRTGELFF.

The table lists this clone with many counts. This chain connects TRBV5-1 to TRBJ2-1; TRBD2 matches at 7 bases. Germline CDR1 is SGHRS and CDR2 is YFSETQ. V shed 1 base and J 7 bases; nucleotides not matched to a gene: 17. The CDR3 loop spans 18 amino acids. The CDR3 nucleotides read TGCGCCAGCAGCTTGCCCCCGGGGACTGGCGGGAGAGGTAATGAGCAGTTCTTC. This translates into CASSLPPGTGGRGNEQFF.

A remark on this clone: The germline gene is not matched at one end of the junction; a read error may be the cause. V usage is TRBV6-9 and J usage is TRBJ2-7, with D perhaps TRBD1 or TRBD2 (5 bases each). Germline lookup yields CDR1 MNHGY and CDR2 SVAAGI. The CDR3 extends over 14 amino acids. CDR3 region: CASSRDPSSYEQYF. In DNA, the CDR3 is TGCGCCAGCAGTAGGGACCCGTCCTCCTACGAGCAGTACTTC.

This clone is medium-sized in the sample. The chain links TRBV28 to TRBJ2-7; TRBD2 aligns across 7 bases. This CDR3 contains 15 residues. In germline, CDR1 is MDHEN, CDR2 SYDVKM. V dropped 5 bases and J dropped 3; count of bases not matched to a gene: 10. The CDR3 DNA is TGTGCCAGCAGTAGGGATCGGGACTACCACTACGAGCAGTACTTC. Protein: CASSRDRDYHYEQYF.

This clone was picked up a small number of times. This sequence joins TRBV2 and TRBJ2-7, with no clear D. Trimming took off 8 bases at V and 2 bases at J, with 10 bases between the two ends. The germline gives CDR1 SNHLY, CDR2 FYNNEI. The CDR3 covers 12 residues. The CDR3 loop reads CASFEAAYEQYF. In DNA, the CDR3 is TGTGCCAGCTTTGAGGCGGCCTACGAGCAGTACTTC.

This chain uses TRBV5-1 with TRBJ2-3; 9 bases are a match to TRBD1. V shed 3 bases, J shed 5 bases, and the junction held 10 bases outside the gene matches. Germline-derived CDR1 and CDR2 are SGHRS and YFSETQ. The CDR3 contains 16 residues. For the CDR3, the DNA is TGCGCCAGCAGCTCCGGACAGGGGACTTTTCAAGATACGCAGTATTTT. Protein: CASSSGQGTFQDTQYF.

The chain is built from TRBV5-1 and TRBJ2-1, with 7 nucleotides matching TRBD1. Trimming removed 3 bases from V and 1 base from J; junction bases left unmatched: 1. The CDR3 runs to 14 residues. Germline CDR1 SGHRS, CDR2 YFSETQ. The CDR3 sequence: CASSYRGSYNEQFF. The CDR3, as DNA: TGCGCCAGCAGCTACAGGGGATCCTACAATGAGCAGTTCTTC.

This clone showed up just once. A read error may produce the germline difference seen at one junction end. The CDR3 loop reads CASSQSAGELFF. DNA of the CDR3: TGTGCCAGCAGCCAGAGTGCCGGGGAGTTGTTTTTT. This chain connects TRBV3-1 to TRBJ2-2, with D possibly matching TRBD2 (5 bases). In germline, CDR1 is LGHDT, CDR2 YNNKEL (reference sequence). The CDR3 has 12 amino acids.

The sample holds a few counts of this clone. This same CDR3 is encoded by further DNA sequences in the sample. The chain couples TRBV27 to TRBJ1-2; TRBD1 agrees at 7 bases. The germline V gene encodes CDR1 MNHEY and CDR2 SMNVEV (reference sequence). The CDR3 is made up of 13 amino acids. Trimming took 6 bases from V and 5 from J; bases not matched to a gene: 6. The CDR3 region is CASSTGTEYGYTF. CDR3 nucleotides: TGTGCCAGCAGCACCGGGACAGAATATGGCTACACCTTC.

The chain uses TRBV20-1 and TRBJ2-7, with 7 bases identical to TRBD2. Trimming removed 0 bases from V and 3 bases from J; junction bases left unmatched: 8. CDR1 is DFQATT and CDR2 is SNEGSKA in the germline V gene (reference sequence). The CDR3 has 15 amino acids. CDR3 nucleotide sequence: TGCAGTGCTAGAGATTTGGCTAGCGGAAACTACGAGCAGTACTTC. Protein product: CSARDLASGNYEQYF.

The genes are TRBV6-1 and TRBJ1-6; possibly TRBD1 for D (5 bases). CDR3 length: 15 amino acids. Trimming cost V 6 bases and J 10 bases, with 19 bases left between them. Germline CDR1 MNHNS, CDR2 SASEGT. CDR3 coding DNA: TGTGCCAGCAGCCCGGATTGGCAGGGAGGCTCACCCCTCCACTTT. Its translation: CASSPDWQGGSPLHF.